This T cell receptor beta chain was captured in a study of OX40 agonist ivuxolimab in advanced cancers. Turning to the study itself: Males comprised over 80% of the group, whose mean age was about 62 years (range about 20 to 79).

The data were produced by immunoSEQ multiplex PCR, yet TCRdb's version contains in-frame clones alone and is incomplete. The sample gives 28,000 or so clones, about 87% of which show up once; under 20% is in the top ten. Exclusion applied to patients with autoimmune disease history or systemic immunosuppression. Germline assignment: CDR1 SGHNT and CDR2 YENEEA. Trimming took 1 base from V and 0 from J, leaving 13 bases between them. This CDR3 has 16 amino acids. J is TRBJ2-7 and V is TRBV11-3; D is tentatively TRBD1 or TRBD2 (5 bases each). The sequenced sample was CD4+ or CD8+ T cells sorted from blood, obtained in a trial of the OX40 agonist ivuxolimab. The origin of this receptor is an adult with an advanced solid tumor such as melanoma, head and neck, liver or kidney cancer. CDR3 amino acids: CASSLAGWGISYEQYF. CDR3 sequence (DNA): TGTGCCAGCAGCTTAGCAGGTTGGGGGATCTCCTACGAGCAGTACTTC.